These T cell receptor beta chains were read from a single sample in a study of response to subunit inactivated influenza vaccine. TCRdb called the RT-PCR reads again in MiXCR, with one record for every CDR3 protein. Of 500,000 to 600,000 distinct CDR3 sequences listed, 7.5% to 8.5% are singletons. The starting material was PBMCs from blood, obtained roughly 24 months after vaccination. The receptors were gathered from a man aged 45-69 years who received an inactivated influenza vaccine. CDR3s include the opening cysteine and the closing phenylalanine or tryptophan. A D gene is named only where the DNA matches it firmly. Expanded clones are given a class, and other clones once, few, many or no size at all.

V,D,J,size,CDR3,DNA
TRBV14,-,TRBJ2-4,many,CASSQDRDLAKNIQYF,TGTGCCAGCAGCCAAGATAGGGACCTAGCCAAAAACATTCAGTACTTC
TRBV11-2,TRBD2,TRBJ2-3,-,CASSPLAGTTDTQYF,TGTGCCAGCAGCCCGTTAGCGGGGACCACAGATACGCAGTATTTT
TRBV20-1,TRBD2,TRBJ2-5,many,CSKLAGTQETQYF,TGCAGTAAACTAGCGGGGACCCAAGAGACCCAGTACTTC
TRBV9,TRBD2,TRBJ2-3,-,CASSPHSGSKADTQYF,TGTGCCAGCAGCCCCCATAGCGGGAGTAAGGCAGATACGCAGTATTTT
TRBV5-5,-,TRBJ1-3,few,CASSLKEGLTSGNTIYF,TGTGCCAGCAGCTTGAAAGAGGGGCTCACCTCTGGAAACACCATATATTTT
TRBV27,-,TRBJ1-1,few,CASSHSGDTEAFF,TGTGCCAGCAGCCACTCTGGGGATACTGAAGCTTTCTTT
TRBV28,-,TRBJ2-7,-,CASSLLYGTSTYEQYF,TGTGCCAGCAGTTTATTGTACGGGACGTCCACCTACGAGCAGTACTTC
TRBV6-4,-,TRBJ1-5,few,CASRTKPYSNQPQHF,TGTGCCAGCCGGACTAAACCTTATAGCAATCAGCCCCAGCATTTT
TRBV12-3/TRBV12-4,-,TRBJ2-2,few,CASSLDGINTGELFF,TGTGCCAGCAGCCTGGACGGAATAAACACCGGGGAGCTGTTTTTT
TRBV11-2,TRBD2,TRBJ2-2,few,CASSQAGTSSHTGELFF,TGTGCCAGCAGCCAAGCCGGGACTAGCAGTCACACCGGGGAGCTGTTTTTT
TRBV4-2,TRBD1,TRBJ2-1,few,CASSSNRGPGVF,TGTGCCAGCAGCTCGAACAGGGGTCCGGGTGTCTTC
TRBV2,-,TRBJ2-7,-,CASSSGTSVYEQYF,TGTGCCAGCAGTTCCGGGACTTCCGTCTACGAGCAGTACTTC
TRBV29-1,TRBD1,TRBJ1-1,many,CSANRGQNTEAFF,TGCAGCGCCAACAGGGGGCAGAACACTGAAGCTTTCTTT
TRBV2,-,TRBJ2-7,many,CASSGLASATYEQYF,TGTGCCAGCAGTGGGCTCGCTAGCGCAACCTACGAGCAGTACTTC
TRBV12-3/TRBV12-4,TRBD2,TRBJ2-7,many,CASSLELAGENSYEQYF,TGTGCCAGCAGTTTAGAACTAGCGGGAGAGAACTCCTACGAGCAGTACTTC
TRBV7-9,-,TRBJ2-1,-,CASSGSTSYNEQFF,TGTGCCAGCAGCGGGAGTACCTCCTACAATGAGCAGTTCTTC
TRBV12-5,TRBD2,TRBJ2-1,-,CASGLVTSIRTNEQFF,TGTGCTAGTGGTTTGGTGACTAGCATCCGTACAAATGAGCAGTTCTTC
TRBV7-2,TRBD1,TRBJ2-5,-,CASSRRTGQGDTQYF,TGTGCCAGCAGCCGACGAACCGGACAGGGGGATACCCAGTACTTC
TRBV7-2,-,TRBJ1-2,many,CASTGSINYGYTF,TGTGCCAGCACCGGGTCGATTAACTATGGCTACACCTTC
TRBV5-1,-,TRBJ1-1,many,CASSRSRGPNTEAFF,TGCGCCAGCAGCCGGAGTAGAGGGCCGAACACTGAAGCTTTCTTT
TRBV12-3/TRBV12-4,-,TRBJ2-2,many,CASSFRQGNTGELFF,TGTGCCAGCAGTTTTCGGCAGGGGAACACCGGGGAGCTGTTTTTT
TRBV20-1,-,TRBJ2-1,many,CSARDQGRFTNNEQFF,TGCAGTGCTAGAGATCAGGGGAGATTTACAAACAATGAGCAGTTCTTC
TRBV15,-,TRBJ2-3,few,CATSRGPGVGGTDTQYF,TGTGCCACCAGCAGAGGGCCGGGGGTGGGCGGCACAGATACGCAGTATTTT
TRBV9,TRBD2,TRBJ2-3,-,CASSGGGLAGDTQYF,TGTGCCAGCAGCGGTGGAGGACTAGCGGGCGATACGCAGTATTTT
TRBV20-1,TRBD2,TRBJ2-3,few,CSARASGGSSTDTQYF,TGCAGTGCTAGGGCTAGCGGGGGGTCTAGCACAGATACGCAGTATTTT
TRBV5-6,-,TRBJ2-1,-,CASRERLECCDIF,TGTGCCAGCAGGGAGCGTCTGGAGTGTTGCGATATCTTC
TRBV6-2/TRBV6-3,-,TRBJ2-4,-,CASSSGTVDIQYF,TGTGCCAGCAGTAGCGGGACAGTTGACATTCAGTACTTC
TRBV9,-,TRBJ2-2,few,CATLREPNTGELFF,TGTGCCACCCTTCGGGAGCCGAACACCGGGGAGCTGTTTTTT
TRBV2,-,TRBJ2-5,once,CASISRTTSQETQYF,TGTGCCAGCATCTCAAGGACAACCAGCCAAGAGACCCAGTACTTC